This T cell receptor beta chain came from a study of OX40 agonist ivuxolimab in advanced cancers. Study results and limitations: On average, a greater number of expanded clones characterised CD8+ T cells relative to CD4+.

Clones were sequenced by immunoSEQ multiplex PCR, and TCRdb holds only the in-frame ones, with some missing. The sample comprises around 90,000 clones, roughly 87% of which are singletons, and approximately 0.3% rests with the top ten. Notes on this clone: As yet, its antigen is unknown.

The CDR3 is 16 amino acids. Germline V gives CDR1 MNHEY, CDR2 SMNVEV (reference sequence). V was shortened by 2 bases and J by 7 bases, with 15 bases between the two germline ends. The rearrangement uses TRBV27 and TRBJ1-6, with a possible D match to TRBD1 (6 bases). The sample here was CD4+ or CD8+ T cells sorted from blood, taken in a trial of the OX40 agonist ivuxolimab. The sequence was obtained from an adult with an advanced solid tumor such as melanoma, head and neck, liver or kidney cancer. Here the CDR3 DNA reads TGTGCCAGCAGTTTAGATGGGACCGGGGGCAATTCACCCCTCCACTTT. Its translation: CASSLDGTGGNSPLHF.